The T cell receptor beta chain described here comes from a study of T cell changes during pregnancy in multiple sclerosis. Clones were read by immunoSEQ multiplex PCR, and TCRdb kept only the in-frame ones, dropping some. The sample has roughly 50,000 clones, about 92% seen once; the top ten hold around 0.68%. The input for sequencing was CD4+ T cells from peripheral blood mononuclear cells, taken in the third trimester of pregnancy. The clonotype originates from a female donor with multiple sclerosis, enrolled in a pregnancy study.

CDR3 in amino acids: CASSLAEGFAEGTEAFF. DNA of the CDR3: TGCGCCAGCAGCTTGGCCGAAGGGTTTGCGGAGGGCACTGAAGCTTTCTTT. This chain joins TRBV5-1 and TRBJ1-1, with D unresolved. The V gene lost 0 bases and the J gene lost 4 bases, with 19 bases spanning the gap. This CDR3 is built from 17 residues. The germline V gene has CDR1 SGHRS and CDR2 YFSETQ.